The following is a T cell receptor beta chain sequence with its context. What it recognizes is unknown. The PCR ran on 60 Vbeta and 13 Jbeta primers. Profiling relied on immunoSEQ multiplex PCR, and the TCRdb table lists in-frame clones only, not all of them. Of under 75,000 clones in the sample, about two thirds are singletons; the top ten hold under 20%. Germline-derived CDR1 and CDR2 are LGHNA and YNFKEQ. The CDR3 runs to 14 residues. The ends were cut back, 1 base at V and 1 base at J, with 5 bases in the middle. The sample is drawn from a study of cytomegalovirus exposure and HLA in healthy donors. Study-level findings and limits: Researchers catalogued roughly 170 TCR beta chains as cytomegalovirus-associated. The HLA-A and HLA-B alleles of most subjects were reportedly predicted accurately from TCR beta sequences. Later analysis demonstrated an association between a missense DCLRE1C variant and TCR beta V- and J-gene trimming.

This TCR came from a man aged 35-49 years in good health and CMV-seropositive. The chain is built from TRBV4-2 and TRBJ1-3; no clear D. Sequences were obtained from PBMCs. CDR3 sequence reads: CASSQVQSGNTIYF. DNA for the CDR3: TGTGCCAGCAGCCAAGTTCAGTCTGGAAACACCATATATTTT.